This T cell receptor (beta chain) came from a study of T cell repertoires in cytomegalovirus infection. Each CDR3 protein gets one entry after TCRdb re-called the reads with MiXCR. This sample has roughly 230,000 distinct CDR3 sequences, with approximately 15% found just once. In this sample, this clonotype turned up once. Its cognate antigen is unknown. Regarding the study as a whole: Using cumulative public TCR beta family frequency, the authors identified those who carried CMV together with the relevant HLA.

This CDR3 contains 15 residues. V shed 5 bases and J shed 7 bases, with 21 bases lying between them. Input material: CD8+ T cells from PBMCs. J is TRBJ2-7 and V is TRBV12-3 or TRBV12-4, with D perhaps TRBD1 (6 bases). The TCR originated in a human donor in good health (CMV status not recorded). Some clones in this sample may be carry-over from other donors' samples. Here the CDR3 DNA reads TGTGCCAGCAGTACCCGGGCAGGGGATTCTGGAGAGCAGTACTTC. It is translated as CASSTRAGDSGEQYF.